These 28 T cell receptor beta chains were sequenced from one sample in a study of regulatory T cells in long-lasting Graves disease. Time point defined: persistent/refractory GD, antithyroid drugs over 5 years with positive TRAb. The TCR library was made from RNA that had been extracted from PBMCs in TRIzol. Library construction for TCR beta used iRepertoire HTBI primers and Arm-PCR of CDR3 regions. One entry per CDR3 protein results from TCRdb running MiXCR on the multiplex PCR reads. Of about 470,000 distinct CDR3 sequences listed, less than 25% are singletons. The sequencing used peripheral blood mononuclear cells (PBMCs), collected when the disease was refractory, from a patient treated with antithyroid drugs. All receptors derive from a female donor with Graves disease.

There are many counts of this clonotype. The chain recombines TRBV29-1 with TRBJ1-2; 7 nucleotides agree with TRBD1. V dropped 5 bases and J dropped 4; count of bases not matched to a gene: 7. This CDR3 spans 13 amino acids. In germline, CDR1 is SQVTM, CDR2 ANQGSEA. This chain's CDR3 is CSVHDRVSYGYTF. DNA of the CDR3: TGCAGCGTTCACGACAGGGTTTCCTATGGCTACACCTTC.

This clonotype was seen ten or more times. The chain has TRBV28 and TRBJ1-5; 8 positions agree with TRBD1. The junction had 6 bases not matched to a gene; V was cut back by 5 bases and J by 6 bases. Germline CDR1 MDHEN, CDR2 SYDVKM. This CDR3 is built from 14 residues. The CDR3 nucleotides read TGTGCCAGCAGTCCACAGGGGGATAGTCAGCCCCAGCATTTT. This sequence encodes CASSPQGDSQPQHF.

The chain combines TRBV9 with TRBJ1-2, with 7 bases that match TRBD1. Germline CDR1 SGDLS, CDR2 YYNGEE. The CDR3 spans 16 residues. V shed 4 bases and J 0 bases; nucleotides not matched to a gene: 9. CDR3 nucleotides: TGTGCCAGCAGCCCCCGGGGACAGCTTCCTAACTATGGCTACACCTTC. Translation gives CASSPRGQLPNYGYTF.

This clonotype was observed at least ten times. The chain has TRBV28 and TRBJ2-1; 7 positions match TRBD2. V was clipped by 4 bases and J by 0 bases; unmatched bases: 6. The CDR3 is 16 residues long. Germline values: CDR1 MDHEN, CDR2 SYDVKM. The chain's CDR3 is CASSSQRGYSYNEQFF. CDR3 DNA sequence: TGTGCCAGCAGTTCCCAGCGGGGATACTCCTACAATGAGCAGTTCTTC.

The sample holds many counts of this clonotype. V and J are TRBV7-9 and TRBJ1-5; D gene ambiguous. The V end was cut by 5 bases, the J end by 5 bases, with 13 bases between. The CDR3 totals 14 residues. Germline values: CDR1 SEHNR, CDR2 FQNEAQ (reference sequence). The CDR3 region is CASSGGRQDQPQHF. Written as DNA, the CDR3 is TGTGCCAGCAGCGGCGGGAGGCAGGATCAGCCCCAGCATTTT.

This chain links TRBV7-3 with TRBJ2-7, with 7 bases lining up with TRBD2. The CDR3 totals 13 residues. With 2 bases clipped from V and 7 bases from J, the junction kept 5 bases outside the gene matches. Germline loops: CDR1 SGHTA, CDR2 FQGTGA. The CDR3 DNA follows: TGTGCCAGCAGCTTATCACCAGCGGGAGAGCAGTACTTC. Amino acids: CASSLSPAGEQYF.

This sequence joins TRBV3-1 and TRBJ1-1; 8 nucleotides line up with TRBD1. Trimming cost V 5 bases and J 0 bases; bases outside gene matches: 5. Germline loops: CDR1 LGHDT, CDR2 YNNKEL (reference sequence). The CDR3 loop spans 15 amino acids. The CDR3, as DNA: TGTGCCAGCAGCACGGGACAGGAGATGAACACTGAAGCTTTCTTT. This sequence encodes CASSTGQEMNTEAFF.

The chain employs TRBV25-1 and TRBJ2-2; no clear D gene. Germline CDR1 is MGHDK and CDR2 is SYGVNS. Trimming took off 5 bases at V and 5 bases at J, with 12 bases between the two ends. CDR3 length equals 14 residues. CDR3 amino acids: CASSWVLGTGELFF. The CDR3 DNA reads as TGTGCCAGCAGTTGGGTACTTGGAACCGGGGAGCTGTTTTTT. Full variable domain (outside the CDR3, taken from reference TRBV25-1 and TRBJ2-2): EADIYQTPRYLVIGTGKKITLECSQTMGHDKMYWYQQDPGMELHLIHYSYGVNSTEKGDLSSESTVSRIRTEHFPLTLESARPSHTSQYLCASSWVLGTGELFFGEGSRLTVL.

This clonotype was observed many times. The genes are TRBV9 and TRBJ1-1; perhaps TRBD1 as D (5 bases). The CDR3 covers 13 residues. V was clipped by 5 bases and J by 1 base, with 9 bases between them. CDR1 and CDR2 from the germline V gene are SGDLS and YYNGEE. The DNA for the CDR3 is TGTGCCAGCAGTGTGGGACCGAACACTGAAGCTTTCTTT. Translated, it gives CASSVGPNTEAFF.

The rearrangement links TRBV7-3 to TRBJ2-7; 8 bases agree with TRBD1. There are 13 residues in the CDR3. The trim removed 5 bases at V and 5 bases at J, leaving 5 bases unmatched. In germline, CDR1 is SGHTA, CDR2 FQGTGA. In DNA, the CDR3 is TGTGCCAGCAGCCCCGGACAGGGTCACGAGCAGTACTTC. Its protein is CASSPGQGHEQYF.

This clonotype was detected many times. The chain joins TRBV12-3 or TRBV12-4 to TRBJ1-3; maybe TRBD1 (6 bases). The CDR3 runs 14 residues. V lost 5 bases and J lost 2, with 10 bases in between. This CDR3 is CASSLTGPGNTIYF. For the CDR3, the DNA is TGTGCCAGCAGTCTGACAGGACCTGGAAACACCATATATTTT.

The chain has TRBV27 and TRBJ2-2, with D possibly being TRBD2 (5 bases). The germline V gene encodes CDR1 MNHEY and CDR2 SMNVEV (reference sequence). The CDR3 runs 14 residues. Trimming pared 7 bases from V and 1 base from J, leaving 10 bases between. The CDR3 DNA reads TGTGCCAGCACTTTCGGACTGAACACCGGGGAGCTGTTTTTT. Amino acid sequence: CASTFGLNTGELFF.

The chain recombines TRBV3-1 with TRBJ2-3; 8 nucleotides agree with TRBD2. CDR1 LGHDT and CDR2 YNNKEL come from the germline V gene (reference sequence). J was trimmed by 5 bases and V by 4 bases; bases with no gene match: 8. The CDR3 has 15 amino acids. CDR3 bases: TGTGCCAGCAGCCTGCGTGCGGGAGGAGGAGATACGCAGTATTTT. As protein: CASSLRAGGGDTQYF.

Many counts were recorded for this clonotype. The chain carries TRBV13 and TRBJ2-5; 8 bases line up with TRBD2. V gave up 5 bases and J gave up 4 bases; unmatched junction bases: 9. This CDR3 is 15 amino acids long. CDR1 is PRHDT and CDR2 is FYEKMQ in the germline V gene (reference sequence). This CDR3 is CASSPSRGGLETQYF. CDR3 DNA sequence: TGTGCCAGCAGCCCCTCCCGCGGGGGGTTAGAGACCCAGTACTTC. Drawing the rest from reference TRBV13 and TRBJ2-5, the complete variable domain is AAGVIQSPRHLIKEKRETATLKCYPIPRHDTVYWYQQGPGQDPQFLISFYEKMQSDKGSIPDRFSAQQFSDYHSELNMSSLELGDSALYFCASSPSRGGLETQYFGPGTRLLVL.

In this sample, this clonotype turned up a few times. This chain joins TRBV14 and TRBJ2-5, with TRBD1 matching over 7 bases. After removal of 3 bases from V and 2 bases from J, the junction contained 6 bases not matched to a gene. This CDR3 region has 15 residues. CDR1 and CDR2 from the germline V gene are SGHDN and FVKESK. CDR3 sequence: CASSQTRGIQETQYF. The CDR3 region has the DNA TGTGCCAGCAGCCAGACCAGGGGGATACAAGAGACCCAGTACTTC. The complete variable domain, with remaining parts taken from reference TRBV14 and TRBJ2-5, reads EAGVTQFPSHSVIEKGQTVTLRCDPISGHDNLYWYRRVMGKEIKFLLHFVKESKQDESGMPNNRFLAERTGGTYSTLKVQPAELEDSGVYFCASSQTRGIQETQYFGPGTRLLVL.

The chain carries TRBV5-1 and TRBJ2-7, with D uncertain. This CDR3 has 15 residues. V shed 2 bases and J shed 5 bases, with 17 bases lying between them. Germline lookup yields CDR1 SGHRS and CDR2 YFSETQ. The DNA of the CDR3 is TGCGCCAGCAGCTTTTACACTCAGCAAGGCCACGAGCAGTACTTC. Protein: CASSFYTQQGHEQYF. Using reference TRBV5-1 and TRBJ2-7 for the parts outside the CDR3, the full variable domain is KAGVTQTPRYLIKTRGQQVTLSCSPISGHRSVSWYQQTPGQGLQFLFEYFSETQRNKGNFPGRFSGRQFSNSRSEMNVSTLELGDSALYLCASSFYTQQGHEQYFGPGTRLTVT.

The CDR3 here is CASSEGPRLGDTEAFF. In DNA, the CDR3 is TGTGCCAGCAGTGAGGGACCGAGACTAGGGGACACTGAAGCTTTCTTT. This rearrangement joins TRBV25-1 to TRBJ1-1; D is possibly TRBD1 (5 bases). The germline V gene has CDR1 MGHDK and CDR2 SYGVNS. Trimming took 3 bases from V and 3 from J, leaving 17 bases between them. CDR3 length equals 16 residues.

This clonotype was seen only once. V gene TRBV7-9 combines with J gene TRBJ2-6; 9 nucleotides align to TRBD1. The germline gives CDR1 SEHNR, CDR2 FQNEAQ (reference sequence). This CDR3 has 19 amino acids. Trimming at V came to 5 bases and at J to 0 bases, leaving 11 bases not matched to a gene. CDR3 residues: CASSPSRDRDSSGANVLTF. For the CDR3, the DNA is TGTGCCAGCAGCCCGAGCCGGGACAGGGATTCCTCTGGGGCCAACGTCCTGACTTTC. The entire variable domain, with the rest obtained from reference TRBV7-9 and TRBJ2-6, is as follows: DTGVSQNPRHKITKRGQNVTFRCDPISEHNRLYWYRQTLGQGPEFLTYFQNEAQLEKSRLLSDRFSAERPKGSFSTLEIQRTEQGDSAMYLCASSPSRDRDSSGANVLTFGAGSRLTVL.

The sample holds many counts of this clonotype. The V and J genes are TRBV27 and TRBJ1-1; 9 bases are shared with TRBD1. Looked up from germline, CDR1 is MNHEY and CDR2 is SMNVEV (reference sequence). Losses at the gene ends were 4 bases for V and 3 bases for J; bases not matched to a gene: 24. This CDR3 region has 21 residues. In nucleotides, the CDR3 is TGTGCCAGCAGTTCCCCCCGGGACAGGGCAATAGTAATTTTGCGACACACTGAAGCTTTCTTT. Translation gives CASSSPRDRAIVILRHTEAFF.

V usage is TRBV2 and J usage is TRBJ2-1, with D hard to call. CDR1 and CDR2 from the germline V gene are SNHLY and FYNNEI. The CDR3 is made up of 10 amino acids. The ends were cut back, 3 bases at V and 8 bases at J, with 2 bases in the middle. The CDR3 region has the DNA TGTGCCAGCAGTGACGATGAGCAGTTCTTC. Its protein product is CASSDDEQFF.

The V call is TRBV5-1, the J call TRBJ2-7; D call uncertain. The CDR3 extends over 15 amino acids. V was shortened by 0 bases and J by 4 bases, with 14 bases between the two germline ends. Germline-derived CDR1 and CDR2 are SGHRS and YFSETQ. The CDR3 here is CASSLGGEGTYEQYF. The CDR3 DNA reads TGCGCCAGCAGCTTGGGAGGAGAAGGAACGTACGAGCAGTACTTC.

Turning to this clonotype: A read error is possible here, since a much larger clone lies one base away. The chain recombines TRBV28 with TRBJ1-5, with 8 bases aligning to TRBD1. The CDR3 consists of 14 residues. Germline lookup yields CDR1 MDHEN and CDR2 SYDVKM. The DNA of the CDR3 is TGTGCCAACAGTTACAGGGGGATAGGACAGCCCCAGCATTTT. Its translation is CANSYRGIGQPQHF.

This clonotype has at least ten counts. The chain is built from TRBV12-3 or TRBV12-4 and TRBJ2-7; D uncertain. The V gene lost 5 bases and the J gene lost 3 bases, with 8 bases spanning the gap. The CDR3 runs 12 residues. The CDR3 DNA reads TGTGCCAGCAGTCAAGGCCGCTACGAGCAGTACTTC. Translation: CASSQGRYEQYF.

The sample holds many counts of this clonotype. This rearrangement joins TRBV25-1 to TRBJ1-1; TRBD1 aligns across 8 bases. This CDR3 region has 14 residues. Germline CDR1 MGHDK, CDR2 SYGVNS. V lost 2 bases, J lost 9 bases, and 8 bases stayed unmatched. For the CDR3, the DNA is TGTGCCAGCAGTGAAACAGGGGGTTTTGGGAAAGCTTTCTTT. Its protein is CASSETGGFGKAFF.

This clonotype has a count of ten or more. The rearrangement uses TRBV27 and TRBJ2-7, with D tentatively TRBD2 (5 bases). Trimming stripped 3 bases from V and 6 bases from J, with 15 bases between. The CDR3 contains 14 residues. CDR1 and CDR2 from the germline V gene are MNHEY and SMNVEV (reference sequence). DNA of the CDR3: TGTGCCAGCAGTTTCGGGGTGGAAGCGAGCGAGCAGTACTTC. It translates to CASSFGVEASEQYF.

This rearrangement joins TRBV24-1 to TRBJ2-2; D gene uncertain. The CDR3 has 15 amino acids. Trimming stripped 3 bases from V and 2 bases from J, with 9 bases between. The germline V gene has CDR1 KGHDR and CDR2 SFDVKD. CDR3 coding DNA: TGTGCCACCAGTGATAACGGACCAAACACCGGGGAGCTGTTTTTT. Protein sequence: CATSDNGPNTGELFF.

This chain joins TRBV19 and TRBJ2-1; no firm D call. Deletions cut 3 bases from V and 0 bases from J, with 9 bases between. Germline-derived CDR1 and CDR2 are LNHDA and SQIVND (reference sequence). There are 15 residues in the CDR3. The CDR3 coding sequence is TGTGCCAGTAGTATTTTCGGGCCCTCCTACAATGAGCAGTTCTTC. Translating gives CASSIFGPSYNEQFF.

This clonotype was picked up many times. The chain recombines TRBV20-1 with TRBJ1-2, with D uncertain. The germline V and J ends were trimmed by 5 bases and 1 base, with 14 bases remaining between them. This CDR3 has 14 amino acids. Germline V gene sequence: CDR1 DFQATT, CDR2 SNEGSKA (reference sequence). The DNA of the CDR3 is TGCAGTGCTTACCAGGCGGGCCGTAACTATGGCTACACCTTC. This sequence encodes CSAYQAGRNYGYTF.